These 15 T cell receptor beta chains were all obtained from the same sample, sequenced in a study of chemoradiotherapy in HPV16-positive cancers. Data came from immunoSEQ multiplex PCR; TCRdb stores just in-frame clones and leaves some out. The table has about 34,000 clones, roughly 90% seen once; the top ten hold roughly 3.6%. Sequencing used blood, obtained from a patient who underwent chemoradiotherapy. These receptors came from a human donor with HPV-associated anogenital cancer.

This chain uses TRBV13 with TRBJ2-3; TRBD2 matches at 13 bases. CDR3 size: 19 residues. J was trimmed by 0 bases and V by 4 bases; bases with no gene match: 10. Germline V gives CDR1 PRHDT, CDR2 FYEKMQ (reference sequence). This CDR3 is CASSSQGLAGAISTDTQYF. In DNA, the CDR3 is TGTGCCAGCAGCTCCCAAGGACTAGCGGGGGCCATTAGCACAGATACGCAGTATTTT.

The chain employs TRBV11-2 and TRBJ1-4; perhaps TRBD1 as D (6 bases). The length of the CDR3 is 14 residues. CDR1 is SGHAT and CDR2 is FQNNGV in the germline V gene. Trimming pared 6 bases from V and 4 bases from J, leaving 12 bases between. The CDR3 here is CASRPGQSNEKLFF. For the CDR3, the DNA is TGTGCCAGCAGGCCAGGACAGAGTAATGAAAAACTGTTTTTT.

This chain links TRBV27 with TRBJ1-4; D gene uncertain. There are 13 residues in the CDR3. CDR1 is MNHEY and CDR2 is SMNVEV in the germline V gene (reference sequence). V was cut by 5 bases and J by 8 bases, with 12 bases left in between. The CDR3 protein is CASSHAATEKLFF. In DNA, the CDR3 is TGTGCCAGCAGTCACGCCGCTACAGAAAAACTGTTTTTT.

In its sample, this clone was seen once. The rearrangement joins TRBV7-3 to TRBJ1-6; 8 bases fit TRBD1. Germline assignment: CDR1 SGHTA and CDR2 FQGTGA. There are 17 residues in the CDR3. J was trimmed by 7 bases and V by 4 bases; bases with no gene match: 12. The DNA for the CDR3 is TGTGCCAGCAGCTCGCCAGGGAAAGGACAGGGAAATTCACCCCTCCACTTT. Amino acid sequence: CASSSPGKGQGNSPLHF.

CDR3 sequence reads: CASSQMTDAPETQYF. In nucleotides, the CDR3 is TGTGCCAGCAGCCAAATGACAGACGCCCCAGAGACCCAGTACTTC. The V and J genes are TRBV4-2 and TRBJ2-5; D is possibly TRBD1 (5 bases). With 2 bases removed from V and 4 bases from J, the gap between germline ends came to 14 bases. The CDR3 is 15 amino acids. Per germline, CDR1 LGHNA and CDR2 YNFKEQ.

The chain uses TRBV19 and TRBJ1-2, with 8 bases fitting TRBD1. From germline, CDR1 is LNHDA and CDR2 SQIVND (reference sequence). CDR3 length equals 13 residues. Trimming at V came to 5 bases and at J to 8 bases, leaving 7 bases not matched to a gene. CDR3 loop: CASSDRGLWGYTF. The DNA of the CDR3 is TGTGCCAGTAGTGACAGGGGACTGTGGGGCTACACCTTC.

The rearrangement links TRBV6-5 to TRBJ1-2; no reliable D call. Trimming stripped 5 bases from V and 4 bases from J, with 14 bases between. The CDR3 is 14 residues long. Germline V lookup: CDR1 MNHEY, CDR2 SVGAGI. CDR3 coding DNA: TGTGCCAGCAGTGAAAGGCGGCCAGTCTATGGCTACACCTTC. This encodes CASSERRPVYGYTF.

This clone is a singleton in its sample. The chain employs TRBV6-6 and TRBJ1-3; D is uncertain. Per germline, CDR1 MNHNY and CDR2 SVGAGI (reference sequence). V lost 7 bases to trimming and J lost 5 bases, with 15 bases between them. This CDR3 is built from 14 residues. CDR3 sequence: CASKDGTRRNTIYF. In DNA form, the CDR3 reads TGTGCCAGCAAGGACGGAACGCGGAGAAACACCATATATTTT.

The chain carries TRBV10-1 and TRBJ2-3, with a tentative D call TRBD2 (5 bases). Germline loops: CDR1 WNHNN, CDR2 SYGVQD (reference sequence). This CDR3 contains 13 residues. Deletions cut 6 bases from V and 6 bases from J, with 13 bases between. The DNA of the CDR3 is TGCGCCAGCAGCCGGACTTCTGCGGATACGCAGTATTTT. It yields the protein CASSRTSADTQYF.

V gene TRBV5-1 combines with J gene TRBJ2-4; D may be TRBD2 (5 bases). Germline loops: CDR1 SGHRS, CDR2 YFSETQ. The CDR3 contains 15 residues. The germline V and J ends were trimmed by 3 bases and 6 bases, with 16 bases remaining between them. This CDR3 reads CASSSGGAEGNIQYF. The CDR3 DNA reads TGCGCCAGCAGCTCCGGTGGAGCGGAAGGAAACATTCAGTACTTC.

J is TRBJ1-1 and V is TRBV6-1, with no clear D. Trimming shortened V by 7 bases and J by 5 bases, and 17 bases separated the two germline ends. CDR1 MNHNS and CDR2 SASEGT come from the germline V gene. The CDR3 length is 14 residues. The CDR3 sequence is CASIKTRGTTEAFF. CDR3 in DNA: TGTGCCAGCATTAAAACGCGGGGAACTACTGAAGCTTTCTTT.

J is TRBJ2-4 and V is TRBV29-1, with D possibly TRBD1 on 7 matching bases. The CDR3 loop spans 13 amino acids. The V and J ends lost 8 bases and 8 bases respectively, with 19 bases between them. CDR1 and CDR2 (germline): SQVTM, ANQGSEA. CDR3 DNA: TGCAGCACTACTGGACAGGAGGGATACATTCAGTACTTC. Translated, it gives CSTTGQEGYIQYF. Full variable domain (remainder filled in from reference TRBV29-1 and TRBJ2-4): SAVISQKPSRDICQRGTSLTIQCQVDSQVTMMFWYRQQPGQSLTLIATANQGSEATYESGFVIDKFPISRPNLTFSTLTVSNMSPEDSSIYLCSTTGQEGYIQYFGAGTRLSVL.

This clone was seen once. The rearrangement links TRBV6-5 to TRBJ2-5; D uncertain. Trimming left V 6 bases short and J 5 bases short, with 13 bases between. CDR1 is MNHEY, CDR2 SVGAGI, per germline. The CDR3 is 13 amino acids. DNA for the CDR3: TGTGCCAGCAGCCCCACCGGTCGGGAGACCCAGTACTTC. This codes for CASSPTGRETQYF.

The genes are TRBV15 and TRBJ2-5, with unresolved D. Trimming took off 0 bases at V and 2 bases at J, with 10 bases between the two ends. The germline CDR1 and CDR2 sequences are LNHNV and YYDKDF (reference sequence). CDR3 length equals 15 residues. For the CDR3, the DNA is TGTGCCACCAGCAGAGATGCCTCGGGTCAAGAGACCCAGTACTTC. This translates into CATSRDASGQETQYF. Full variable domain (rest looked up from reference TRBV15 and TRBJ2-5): DAMVIQNPRYQVTQFGKPVTLSCSQTLNHNVMYWYQQKSSQAPKLLFHYYDKDFNNEADTPDNFQSRRPNTSFCFLDIRSPGLGDTAMYLCATSRDASGQETQYFGPGTRLLVL.

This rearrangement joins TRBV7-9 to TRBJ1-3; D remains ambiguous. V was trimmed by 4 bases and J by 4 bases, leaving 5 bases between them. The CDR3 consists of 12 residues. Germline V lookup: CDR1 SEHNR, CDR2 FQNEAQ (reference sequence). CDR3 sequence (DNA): TGTGCCAGCAGCTCGGGCGGAAACACCATATATTTT. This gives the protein CASSSGGNTIYF.